The clone carrying this T cell receptor beta chain was counted ten times or more. Its antigen is not identified. These data originate in a study of blood T cells in healthy people across ages. Points from the study as a whole: Both higher diversity and more naive CD4+ cells marked long-lived donors when set against aged donors. PBMCs were not sorted, which prevented a conclusive comparison of naive versus antigen-experienced cells. Significant beta diversity loss was already apparent by age roughly 44, declining roughly linearly.

The second PCR ran about 6 to 12 cycles with a sample-barcoded 5' primer and J-beta primers. A template-switch adaptor with 12 random nucleotides tagged each cDNA molecule. MiXCR, run by TCRdb on the 5' RACE reads, gives a single entry per CDR3 protein. The sample includes more than 800,000 distinct CDR3 sequences, roughly 26% of them seen just once. This CDR3 contains 15 residues. Germline CDR1 LGHNA, CDR2 YSLEER. With 3 bases clipped from V and 4 bases from J, the junction kept 4 bases outside the gene matches. The chain uses TRBV4-3 and TRBJ1-4; 8 positions agree with TRBD1. The sequenced sample was blood. The receptor comes from an elderly woman in good health. The CDR3 sequence: CASSHPDRVNEKLFF. The CDR3 nucleotides are TGCGCCAGCAGCCATCCGGACAGGGTTAATGAAAAACTGTTTTTT.